These 24 T cell receptor beta chains were sequenced from one sample in a study of technical replicates of blood from four donors. Produced via immunoSEQ multiplex PCR; TCRdb's table is partial and in-frame only. This repertoire shows about 68,000 clones, nearly 98% found once; its top ten account for 0.2% to 0.3%. Input material: T cells isolated from PBMCs. The receptors stem from a human donor in good health.

The chain uses TRBV29-1 and TRBJ2-3; 9 nucleotides align to TRBD2. The length of the CDR3 is 14 residues. CDR1 and CDR2 (germline): SQVTM, ANQGSEA. V gave up 4 bases and J gave up 2 bases; unmatched junction bases: 4. The DNA for the CDR3 is TGCAGCGTTGCCGGGACTAGCTTCACAGATACGCAGTATTTT. Protein sequence: CSVAGTSFTDTQYF.

The chain couples TRBV10-1 to TRBJ2-2, with D perhaps TRBD1 (6 bases). CDR1 and CDR2 (germline): WNHNN, SYGVQD (reference sequence). The CDR3 covers 17 residues. V lost 2 bases and J 0 bases, leaving 13 bases between the germline ends. CDR3 loop: CASSEPARGPNTGELFF. The CDR3 bases are TGCGCCAGCAGTGAGCCGGCCAGGGGCCCGAACACCGGGGAGCTGTTTTTT.

The gene calls are TRBV28 and TRBJ1-2, with D tentatively TRBD1 (5 bases). The V gene lost 3 bases and the J gene lost 8 bases, with 16 bases spanning the gap. The V gene's germline CDR1 is MDHEN and CDR2 SYDVKM. The CDR3 loop spans 14 amino acids. The CDR3 DNA reads TGTGCCAGCAGTTTGAGTCAGGGCCGAAGGGGCTACACCTTC. This encodes CASSLSQGRRGYTF.

The genes are TRBV28 and TRBJ1-1; 7 nucleotides align to TRBD1. V gave up 4 bases and J gave up 5 bases; unmatched junction bases: 19. CDR1 and CDR2 (germline): MDHEN, SYDVKM. The CDR3 contains 18 residues. The CDR3 DNA follows: TGTGCCAGCAGTTCGCCCGGGACAGCTACCCCGGTGGGTACTGAAGCTTTCTTT. Encoded protein: CASSSPGTATPVGTEAFF.

This chain joins TRBV9 and TRBJ1-3; D may be TRBD1 (6 bases). Per germline, CDR1 SGDLS and CDR2 YYNGEE. This CDR3 region has 15 residues. The ends were cut back, 0 bases at V and 3 bases at J, with 10 bases in the middle. CDR3 sequence reads: CASSVVGAHGNTIYF. As DNA, the CDR3 is TGTGCCAGCAGCGTAGTGGGGGCGCATGGAAACACCATATATTTT.

This chain uses TRBV30 with TRBJ1-2; no clear D gene. This CDR3 has 10 residues. Germline V lookup: CDR1 GTSNPN, CDR2 SVGIG (reference sequence). Trimming pared 5 bases from V and 8 bases from J, leaving 9 bases between. CDR3 loop: CAWWAVGYTF. The CDR3 nucleotides read TGTGCCTGGTGGGCTGTGGGCTACACCTTC.

The rearrangement joins TRBV6-5 to TRBJ2-3; D unresolved. The germline V gene encodes CDR1 MNHEY and CDR2 SVGAGI. The V end lost 2 bases, the J end lost 5 bases, and 2 bases lay between the germline ends. The CDR3 consists of 11 residues. CDR3 DNA sequence: TGTGCCAGCAGTTACCAAGATACGCAGTATTTT. Amino acids: CASSYQDTQYF.

This chain links TRBV30 with TRBJ2-7, with TRBD2 identical over 9 bases. The germline V gene has CDR1 GTSNPN and CDR2 SVGIG (reference sequence). This CDR3 contains 13 residues. Losses at the gene ends were 3 bases for V and 7 bases for J; bases not matched to a gene: 7. The CDR3 nucleotides read TGTGCCTGGAGGCGGGGACTAGCCGGTGAGCAGTACTTC. Residues: CAWRRGLAGEQYF.

V is TRBV7-3 and J is TRBJ2-3; 9 bases are shared with TRBD1. CDR1 SGHTA and CDR2 FQGTGA come from the germline V gene. The V gene end was trimmed by 5 bases and the J gene end by 2 bases; junction bases not matched to a gene: 5. The CDR3 sequence is 15 residues long. CDR3 bases: TGTGCCAGCAGCGCGACAGGGGGGCTCACAGATACGCAGTATTTT. Encoded protein: CASSATGGLTDTQYF.

The chain carries TRBV29-1 and TRBJ2-2, with no clear D. CDR1 is SQVTM and CDR2 is ANQGSEA in the germline V gene. The length of the CDR3 is 13 residues. The V and J ends lost 3 bases and 1 base respectively, with 6 bases between them. Here the CDR3 DNA reads TGCAGCGTTGACGGTAGGAACACCGGGGAGCTGTTTTTT. Translation: CSVDGRNTGELFF.

The chain has TRBV27 and TRBJ1-1, with 9 bases fitting TRBD1. The CDR3 consists of 14 residues. After removal of 5 bases from V and 5 bases from J, the junction contained 6 bases not matched to a gene. Germline assignment: CDR1 MNHEY and CDR2 SMNVEV (reference sequence). In DNA form, the CDR3 reads TGTGCCAGCAGTCCGGGACAGGGCGGAACTGAAGCTTTCTTT. Translating gives CASSPGQGGTEAFF.

This clone was found once. The rearrangement uses TRBV30 and TRBJ2-2, with D perhaps matching TRBD1 (6 bases). Per the germline V gene, CDR1 is GTSNPN and CDR2 is SVGIG (reference sequence). The CDR3 totals 14 residues. The V end lost 4 bases, the J end lost 6 bases, and 15 bases lay between the germline ends. The CDR3 loop is CAWNRAQVAGELFF. The CDR3 DNA sequence: TGTGCCTGGAACAGGGCCCAGGTGGCCGGGGAGCTGTTTTTT.

The chain recombines TRBV7-2 with TRBJ2-5, with D hard to call. Looked up from germline, CDR1 is SGHTA and CDR2 is FQGNSA. V was trimmed by 5 bases and J by 7 bases, leaving 17 bases between them. This CDR3 contains 14 residues. The CDR3 DNA reads as TGTGCCAGCAGCCGACCTGGTGGGCCAGGGACCCAGTACTTC. Encoded protein: CASSRPGGPGTQYF.

A single count supports this clone. The chain links TRBV6-1 to TRBJ1-5; no definite D call. Germline assignment: CDR1 MNHNS and CDR2 SASEGT. Deletions cut 2 bases from V and 3 bases from J, with 14 bases between. The CDR3 extends over 16 amino acids. The CDR3 bases are TGTGCCAGCAGTGAAAATCGCATACGGGTCAATCAGCCCCAGCATTTT. Amino acid sequence: CASSENRIRVNQPQHF.

This sequence joins TRBV7-9 and TRBJ1-1, with 9 bases aligning to TRBD1. Germline loops: CDR1 SEHNR, CDR2 FQNEAQ (reference sequence). V lost 5 bases to trimming and J lost 6 bases; unmatched junction nucleotides: 13. This CDR3 is 16 amino acids long. CDR3 protein: CASSPTPGQGFSEAFF. CDR3 nucleotide sequence: TGTGCCAGCAGCCCCACGCCGGGACAGGGCTTTTCTGAAGCTTTCTTT.

V and J are TRBV27 and TRBJ2-7; the match to TRBD1 covers 7 bases. The CDR3 is made up of 14 amino acids. V lost 2 bases, J lost 4 bases, and 5 bases stayed unmatched. Germline lookup yields CDR1 MNHEY and CDR2 SMNVEV (reference sequence). This CDR3 reads CASSLGQDVYEQYF. In nucleotides, the CDR3 is TGTGCCAGCAGTTTAGGACAGGATGTATACGAGCAGTACTTC.

This clone was observed a single time. V is TRBV20-1 and J is TRBJ2-7; D is undetermined. Deletions cut 5 bases from V and 2 bases from J, with 7 bases between. Per germline, CDR1 DFQATT and CDR2 SNEGSKA (reference sequence). There are 11 residues in the CDR3. The DNA of the CDR3 is TGCAGTGCTCCAGCGACCTACGAGCAGTACTTC. Translating it yields CSAPATYEQYF.

The chain links TRBV6-1 to TRBJ2-7; TRBD2 agrees at 9 bases. The CDR3 totals 14 residues. The germline V gene has CDR1 MNHNS and CDR2 SASEGT. With 3 bases clipped from V and 6 bases from J, the junction kept 6 bases outside the gene matches. CDR3 in DNA: TGTGCCAGCAGTGAGGGTGGCGGGAGGGTCGAGCAGTACTTC. Translating gives CASSEGGGRVEQYF.

The V call is TRBV19, the J call TRBJ1-1; no clear D. CDR1 and CDR2 from the germline V gene are LNHDA and SQIVND (reference sequence). The CDR3 loop spans 15 amino acids. The germline V and J ends were trimmed by 7 bases and 0 bases, with 15 bases remaining between them. CDR3 in DNA: TGTGCCAGTACGAGAGGGTTGGGGATGAACACTGAAGCTTTCTTT. Translating gives CASTRGLGMNTEAFF.

V and J are TRBV29-1 and TRBJ2-3; tentative D call: TRBD2 (8 bases). From germline, CDR1 is SQVTM and CDR2 ANQGSEA. Deletions cut 4 bases from V and 6 bases from J, with 14 bases between. The CDR3 sequence is 13 residues long. The CDR3, as DNA: TGCAGCGTTGGGCCGGGAGGGGGCGATACGCAGTATTTT. This sequence encodes CSVGPGGGDTQYF.

This rearrangement joins TRBV28 to TRBJ1-2; possible D gene TRBD1, 5 bases. The V gene lost 3 bases and the J gene lost 3 bases, with 14 bases spanning the gap. Looked up from germline, CDR1 is MDHEN and CDR2 is SYDVKM. CDR3 length: 15 amino acids. The CDR3 loop reads CASSFQGLVDYGYTF. The CDR3 coding sequence is TGTGCCAGCAGTTTCCAGGGTTTGGTTGACTATGGCTACACCTTC.

The rearrangement joins TRBV19 to TRBJ1-1, with D unresolved. The CDR3 totals 12 residues. The V and J ends lost 3 bases and 6 bases respectively, with 8 bases between them. The germline V gene has CDR1 LNHDA and CDR2 SQIVND (reference sequence). CDR3 sequence: CASSIHEAEAFF. The CDR3 bases are TGTGCCAGTAGTATTCATGAGGCTGAAGCTTTCTTT.

This rearrangement joins TRBV27 to TRBJ1-5, with D perhaps TRBD1 (6 bases). Per the germline V gene, CDR1 is MNHEY and CDR2 is SMNVEV (reference sequence). V gave up 6 bases and J gave up 2 bases, with 14 bases separating them. This CDR3 comprises 15 residues. The CDR3 loop is CASSSVSGGNQPQHF. CDR3 nucleotide sequence: TGTGCCAGCAGCTCTGTATCAGGGGGCAATCAGCCCCAGCATTTT.

This clone occurred once. The rearrangement joins TRBV9 to TRBJ2-1; TRBD2 might be the D (6 bases). V was clipped by 0 bases and J by 0 bases, with 10 bases between them. Germline CDR1 and CDR2: SGDLS and YYNGEE. This CDR3 contains 16 residues. CDR3 sequence: CASSVGAGFSYNEQFF. The CDR3 region has the DNA TGTGCCAGCAGCGTAGGGGCGGGATTCTCCTACAATGAGCAGTTCTTC.